Listed below are T cell receptor beta chains from one sample, sequenced in a study of blood T cell repertoires in COVID-19. Here immunoSEQ multiplex PCR was the method, and the copy in TCRdb shows in-frame clones only, minus some. The top ten hold around 4.9% of the sample, which has 55,000 to 75,000 clones, approximately 77% seen once. The sample taken for sequencing was peripheral blood. The receptors here all came from a woman in her seventies with COVID-19, enrolled during active disease. CDR3s include the opening cysteine and the closing phenylalanine or tryptophan. Fields, in order: D gene, J gene, clone size, V gene, CDR3 protein, CDR3 DNA. The D gene is left open where the match is weak. A clone size is listed for some rows: how often the clone was seen (once, few, many), or a class if it is expanded.

d_gene: NA; j_gene: TRBJ1-1; abundance: NA; v_gene: TRBV7-9; CDR3aa: CASSLVGGSSEAFF; CDR3nt: TGTGCCAGCAGCTTAGTCGGGGGGTCTTCTGAAGCTTTCTTT
d_gene: NA; j_gene: TRBJ2-3; abundance: NA; v_gene: TRBV7-3; CDR3aa: CASSPQTRDTQYF; CDR3nt: TGTGCCAGCAGCCCACAGACTAGAGATACGCAGTATTTT
d_gene: TRBD1; j_gene: TRBJ1-6; abundance: NA; v_gene: TRBV6-5; CDR3aa: CASSYKGQGWTPLHF; CDR3nt: TGTGCCAGCAGTTACAAGGGACAGGGTTGGACACCCCTCCACTTT
d_gene: NA; j_gene: TRBJ1-5; abundance: NA; v_gene: TRBV5-6; CDR3aa: CASSLGAFSNQPQHF; CDR3nt: TGTGCCAGCAGCTTGGGCGCATTTAGCAATCAGCCCCAGCATTTT
d_gene: NA; j_gene: TRBJ1-1; abundance: NA; v_gene: TRBV6-2/TRBV6-3; CDR3aa: CASSLTWGQGRLEAFF; CDR3nt: TGTGCCAGCAGCCTCACCTGGGGGCAGGGCCGCTTAGAAGCTTTCTTT
d_gene: TRBD1; j_gene: TRBJ1-6; abundance: NA; v_gene: TRBV6-1; CDR3aa: CASSEVPPGGKNSPLHF; CDR3nt: TGTGCCAGCAGTGAAGTTCCCCCAGGGGGCAAGAATTCACCCCTCCACTTT
d_gene: NA; j_gene: TRBJ1-2; abundance: once; v_gene: TRBV9; CDR3aa: CASSEDTNYGYTF; CDR3nt: TGTGCCAGCAGCGAGGACACCAACTATGGCTACACCTTC
d_gene: NA; j_gene: TRBJ1-1; abundance: NA; v_gene: TRBV4-1; CDR3aa: CASSLSGFGTEAFF; CDR3nt: TGCGCCAGCAGCCTTTCAGGGTTCGGCACTGAAGCTTTCTTT
d_gene: NA; j_gene: TRBJ1-5; abundance: NA; v_gene: TRBV3-1/TRBV3-2; CDR3aa: CASSQAGGRGAQPQHF; CDR3nt: TGTGCCAGCAGCCAAGCAGGAGGGAGGGGCGCTCAGCCCCAGCATTTT
d_gene: TRBD1; j_gene: TRBJ1-1; abundance: NA; v_gene: TRBV29-1; CDR3aa: CSVERGTGVGTEAFF; CDR3nt: TGCAGCGTTGAGAGGGGGACAGGGGTGGGCACTGAAGCTTTCTTT
d_gene: NA; j_gene: TRBJ1-5; abundance: many; v_gene: TRBV19; CDR3aa: CASSMARGGNQPQHF; CDR3nt: TGTGCCAGTAGTATGGCCAGGGGCGGCAATCAGCCCCAGCATTTT
d_gene: NA; j_gene: TRBJ1-4; abundance: NA; v_gene: TRBV5-1; CDR3aa: CASSPPGGNEKLFF; CDR3nt: TGCGCCAGCAGCCCGCCGGGCGGGAATGAAAAACTGTTTTTT
d_gene: NA; j_gene: TRBJ1-1; abundance: few; v_gene: TRBV5-4; CDR3aa: CASSLPVPNTEAFF; CDR3nt: TGTGCCAGCAGCTTGCCGGTCCCGAACACTGAAGCTTTCTTT
d_gene: TRBD1; j_gene: TRBJ1-1; abundance: few; v_gene: TRBV10-3; CDR3aa: CAISERTGINTEAFF; CDR3nt: TGTGCCATCAGTGAGAGGACAGGTATAAACACTGAAGCTTTCTTT
d_gene: TRBD2; j_gene: TRBJ2-1; abundance: NA; v_gene: TRBV18; CDR3aa: CATLLSGGRGEQFF; CDR3nt: TGTGCCACCCTTTTGAGCGGGGGTCGTGGAGAGCAGTTCTTC
d_gene: NA; j_gene: TRBJ2-1; abundance: few; v_gene: TRBV7-9; CDR3aa: CLGGGNNNEQFF; CDR3nt: TGCCTCGGTGGGGGGAACAACAATGAGCAGTTCTTC
d_gene: TRBD1; j_gene: TRBJ2-2; abundance: NA; v_gene: TRBV4-1; CDR3aa: CASSHDRVGELFF; CDR3nt: TGCGCCAGCAGCCATGACAGGGTCGGGGAGCTGTTTTTT
d_gene: NA; j_gene: TRBJ1-5; abundance: NA; v_gene: TRBV6-2/TRBV6-3; CDR3aa: CASSWEGVPQHF; CDR3nt: TGTGCCAGCAGTTGGGAGGGGGTGCCCCAGCATTTT
d_gene: TRBD2; j_gene: TRBJ2-3; abundance: few; v_gene: TRBV5-1; CDR3aa: CASALGAGDTQYF; CDR3nt: TGCGCCAGCGCTTTGGGAGCGGGGGATACGCAGTATTTT
d_gene: NA; j_gene: TRBJ1-2; abundance: NA; v_gene: TRBV9; CDR3aa: CASSVERVGYGYTF; CDR3nt: TGTGCCAGCAGCGTAGAACGGGTTGGCTATGGCTACACCTTC
d_gene: TRBD2; j_gene: TRBJ2-1; abundance: NA; v_gene: TRBV2; CDR3aa: CASIREASYNEQFF; CDR3nt: TGTGCCAGCATCCGGGAGGCGTCCTACAATGAGCAGTTCTTC
d_gene: NA; j_gene: TRBJ1-1; abundance: once; v_gene: TRBV19; CDR3aa: CASSIPTDRNTEAFF; CDR3nt: TGTGCCAGTAGTATACCCACGGACAGGAACACTGAAGCTTTCTTT
d_gene: TRBD1; j_gene: TRBJ1-2; abundance: NA; v_gene: TRBV4-1; CDR3aa: CASSQLTGTGPPYGYTF; CDR3nt: TGCGCCAGCAGCCAACTTACTGGGACAGGCCCCCCTTATGGCTACACCTTC
d_gene: TRBD2; j_gene: TRBJ2-3; abundance: NA; v_gene: TRBV6-2/TRBV6-3; CDR3aa: CASSSVPGLVSDTQYF; CDR3nt: TGTGCCAGCAGTTCCGTCCCGGGACTAGTATCAGATACGCAGTATTTT
d_gene: TRBD1; j_gene: TRBJ1-1; abundance: once; v_gene: TRBV7-9; CDR3aa: CASSPRGAMNTEAFF; CDR3nt: TGTGCCAGCAGCCCCAGGGGGGCCATGAACACTGAAGCTTTCTTT
d_gene: NA; j_gene: TRBJ2-2; abundance: NA; v_gene: TRBV14; CDR3aa: CASSPRGLNTPGELFF; CDR3nt: TGTGCCAGCAGCCCGCGTGGACTGAACACCCCCGGGGAGCTGTTTTTT
d_gene: TRBD1; j_gene: TRBJ2-7; abundance: NA; v_gene: TRBV7-9; CDR3aa: CASSRGTGAEEQYF; CDR3nt: TGTGCCAGCAGCCGCGGGACAGGGGCTGAGGAGCAGTACTTC
d_gene: NA; j_gene: TRBJ1-3; abundance: NA; v_gene: TRBV19; CDR3aa: CASSIGTRSGNTIYF; CDR3nt: TGTGCCAGTAGTATCGGGACTCGCTCCGGAAACACCATATATTTT
d_gene: TRBD2; j_gene: TRBJ2-1; abundance: NA; v_gene: TRBV11-3; CDR3aa: CASSFLRGVNEQFF; CDR3nt: TGTGCCAGCAGCTTTCTCCGGGGGGTCAATGAGCAGTTCTTC
d_gene: TRBD2; j_gene: TRBJ2-7; abundance: NA; v_gene: TRBV6-7; CDR3aa: CASSPTSGGPYEQYF; CDR3nt: TGTGCCAGCAGTCCGACTAGCGGGGGGCCATACGAGCAGTACTTC
d_gene: NA; j_gene: TRBJ2-5; abundance: NA; v_gene: TRBV5-5; CDR3aa: CASSRVRDKETQYF; CDR3nt: TGTGCCAGCAGCAGGGTCAGGGATAAAGAGACCCAGTACTTC
d_gene: TRBD1; j_gene: TRBJ2-2; abundance: NA; v_gene: TRBV2; CDR3aa: CASSDLGQANTGELFF; CDR3nt: TGTGCCAGCAGTGATCTTGGACAGGCGAACACCGGGGAGCTGTTTTTT
d_gene: TRBD1; j_gene: TRBJ1-1; abundance: few; v_gene: TRBV9; CDR3aa: CASSPIGGTVVEAFF; CDR3nt: TGTGCCAGCAGCCCCATCGGAGGGACAGTAGTGGAAGCTTTCTTT
d_gene: TRBD1; j_gene: TRBJ1-2; abundance: NA; v_gene: TRBV5-1; CDR3aa: CASSQPARGRDGYTF; CDR3nt: TGCGCCAGCAGCCAACCGGCGAGGGGGCGGGATGGCTACACCTTC
d_gene: NA; j_gene: TRBJ2-7; abundance: NA; v_gene: TRBV11-1; CDR3aa: CASTGQTGVSSYEQYF; CDR3nt: TGTGCCAGCACCGGACAGACAGGAGTGAGCTCCTACGAGCAGTACTTC
d_gene: TRBD2; j_gene: TRBJ2-3; abundance: NA; v_gene: TRBV3-1/TRBV3-2; CDR3aa: CASSQEPGLASTDTQYF; CDR3nt: TGTGCCAGCAGCCAAGAACCGGGACTAGCTAGCACAGATACGCAGTATTTT
d_gene: NA; j_gene: TRBJ2-3; abundance: NA; v_gene: TRBV7-2; CDR3aa: CASSLSQAADTQYF; CDR3nt: TGTGCCAGCAGTTTATCTCAGGCCGCAGATACGCAGTATTTT
d_gene: NA; j_gene: TRBJ2-6; abundance: few; v_gene: TRBV9; CDR3aa: CASSIGQSSNVLTF; CDR3nt: TGTGCCAGCAGCATCGGACAGTCGTCCAACGTCCTGACTTTC
d_gene: TRBD2; j_gene: TRBJ2-1; abundance: NA; v_gene: TRBV11-3; CDR3aa: CASSLAGLAGGAYNEQFF; CDR3nt: TGTGCCAGCAGCTTAGCCGGACTAGCGGGAGGTGCCTACAATGAGCAGTTCTTC
d_gene: NA; j_gene: TRBJ1-4; abundance: NA; v_gene: TRBV7-8; CDR3aa: CASSAGVWDEKLFF; CDR3nt: TGTGCCAGCAGCGCCGGAGTTTGGGATGAAAAACTGTTTTTT
d_gene: NA; j_gene: TRBJ1-2; abundance: NA; v_gene: TRBV7-2; CDR3aa: CASSSPPSYGYTF; CDR3nt: TGTGCCAGCAGCTCTCCTCCTTCCTATGGCTACACCTTC
d_gene: TRBD1; j_gene: TRBJ2-2; abundance: NA; v_gene: TRBV18; CDR3aa: CASSYGTGGATGELFF; CDR3nt: TGTGCCAGCTCTTACGGGACAGGGGGCGCGACCGGGGAGCTGTTTTTT
d_gene: NA; j_gene: TRBJ2-3; abundance: NA; v_gene: TRBV15; CDR3aa: CATSREGGGKTDTQYF; CDR3nt: TGTGCCACCAGCAGAGAAGGGGGAGGGAAAACAGATACGCAGTATTTT
d_gene: TRBD2; j_gene: TRBJ2-1; abundance: NA; v_gene: TRBV7-3; CDR3aa: CASSLGGRGYNEQFF; CDR3nt: TGTGCCAGCAGCTTAGGCGGGAGGGGCTACAATGAGCAGTTCTTC
d_gene: TRBD2; j_gene: TRBJ2-1; abundance: few; v_gene: TRBV19; CDR3aa: CASSITAGPYNEQFF; CDR3nt: TGTGCCAGTAGTATAACAGCGGGGCCCTACAATGAGCAGTTCTTC
d_gene: TRBD1; j_gene: TRBJ2-5; abundance: NA; v_gene: TRBV29-1; CDR3aa: CSVEDLGGTGMETQYF; CDR3nt: TGCAGCGTTGAAGATCTCGGAGGGACAGGGATGGAGACCCAGTACTTC